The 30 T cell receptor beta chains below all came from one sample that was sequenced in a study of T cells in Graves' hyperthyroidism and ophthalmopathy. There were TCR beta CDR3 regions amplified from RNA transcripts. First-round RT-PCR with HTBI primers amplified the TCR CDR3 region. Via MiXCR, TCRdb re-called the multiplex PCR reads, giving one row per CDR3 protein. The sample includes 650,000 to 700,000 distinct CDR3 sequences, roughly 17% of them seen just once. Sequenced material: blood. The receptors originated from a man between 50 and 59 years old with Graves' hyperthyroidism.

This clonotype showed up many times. The CDR3 is CASSSAGQDNSPLHF. The CDR3 DNA follows: TGTGCCAGCAGTTCGGCGGGACAGGATAATTCACCCCTCCACTTT. The chain joins TRBV2 to TRBJ1-6, with 8 bases aligning to TRBD1. This CDR3 has 15 amino acids. Germline values: CDR1 SNHLY, CDR2 FYNNEI. The junction had 5 bases not matched to a gene; V was cut back by 5 bases and J by 5 bases.

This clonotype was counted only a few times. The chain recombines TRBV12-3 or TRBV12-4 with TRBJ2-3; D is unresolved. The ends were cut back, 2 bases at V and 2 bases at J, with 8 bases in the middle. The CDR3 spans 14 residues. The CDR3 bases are TGTGCCAGCAGTTTAACTCAAGACACAGATACGCAGTATTTT. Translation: CASSLTQDTDTQYF.

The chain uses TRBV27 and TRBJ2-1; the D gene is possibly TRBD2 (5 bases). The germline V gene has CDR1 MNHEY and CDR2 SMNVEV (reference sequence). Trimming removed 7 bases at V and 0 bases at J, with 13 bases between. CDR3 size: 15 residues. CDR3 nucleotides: TGTGCCAGCAACTATTTAGGGAGCTCCTACAATGAGCAGTTCTTC. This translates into CASNYLGSSYNEQFF.

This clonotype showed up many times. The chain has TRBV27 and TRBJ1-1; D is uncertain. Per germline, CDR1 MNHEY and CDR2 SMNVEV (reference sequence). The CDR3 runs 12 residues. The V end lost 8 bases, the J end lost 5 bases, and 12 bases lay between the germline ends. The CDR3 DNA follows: TGTGCCAGCGGTAGGGCGGGAACTGAAGCTTTCTTT. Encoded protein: CASGRAGTEAFF.

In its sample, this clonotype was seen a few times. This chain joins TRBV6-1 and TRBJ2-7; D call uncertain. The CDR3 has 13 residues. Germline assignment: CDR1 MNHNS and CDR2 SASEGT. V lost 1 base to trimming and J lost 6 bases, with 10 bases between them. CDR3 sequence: CASSEVPAAEQYF. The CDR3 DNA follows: TGTGCCAGCAGTGAAGTACCCGCCGCCGAGCAGTACTTC.

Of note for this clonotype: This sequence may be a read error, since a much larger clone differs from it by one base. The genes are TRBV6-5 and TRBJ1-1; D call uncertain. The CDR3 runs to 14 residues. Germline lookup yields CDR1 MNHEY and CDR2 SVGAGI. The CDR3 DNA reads TGTGCCAACAGTTACTCTGGACGGTACACTGAAGCTTTCTTT. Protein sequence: CANSYSGRYTEAFF.

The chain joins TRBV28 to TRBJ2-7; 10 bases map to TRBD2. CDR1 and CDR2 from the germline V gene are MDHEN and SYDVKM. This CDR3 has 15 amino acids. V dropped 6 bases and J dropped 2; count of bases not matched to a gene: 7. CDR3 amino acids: CASSSTSGAAYEQYF. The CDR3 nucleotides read TGTGCCAGCAGCTCTACTAGCGGGGCTGCCTACGAGCAGTACTTC.

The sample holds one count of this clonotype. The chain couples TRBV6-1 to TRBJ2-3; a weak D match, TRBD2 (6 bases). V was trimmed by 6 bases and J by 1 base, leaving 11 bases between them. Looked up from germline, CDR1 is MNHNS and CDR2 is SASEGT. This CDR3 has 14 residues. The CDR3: CASREGPGTDTQYF. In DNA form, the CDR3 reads TGTGCCAGCAGGGAGGGCCCTGGCACAGATACGCAGTATTTT.

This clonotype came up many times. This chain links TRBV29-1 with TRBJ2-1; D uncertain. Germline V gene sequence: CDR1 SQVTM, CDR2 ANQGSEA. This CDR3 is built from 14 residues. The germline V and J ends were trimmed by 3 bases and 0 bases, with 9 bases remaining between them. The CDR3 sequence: CSVDQKSSYNEQFF. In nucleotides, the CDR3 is TGCAGCGTTGACCAAAAGAGCTCCTACAATGAGCAGTTCTTC.

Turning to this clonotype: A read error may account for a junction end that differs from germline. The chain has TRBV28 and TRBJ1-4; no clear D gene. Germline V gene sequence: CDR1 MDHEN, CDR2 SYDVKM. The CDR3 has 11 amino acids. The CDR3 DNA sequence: TGTGCCTCTCTGAGTAATGAAGAACTGTTTTTT. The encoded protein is CASLSNEELFF.

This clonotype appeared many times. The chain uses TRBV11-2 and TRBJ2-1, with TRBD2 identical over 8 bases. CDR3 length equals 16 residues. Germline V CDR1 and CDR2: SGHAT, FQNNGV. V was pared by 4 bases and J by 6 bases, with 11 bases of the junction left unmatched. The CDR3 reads CASSSKREQVFNEQFF. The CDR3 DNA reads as TGTGCCAGCAGCTCCAAGCGGGAGCAAGTTTTCAATGAGCAGTTCTTC.

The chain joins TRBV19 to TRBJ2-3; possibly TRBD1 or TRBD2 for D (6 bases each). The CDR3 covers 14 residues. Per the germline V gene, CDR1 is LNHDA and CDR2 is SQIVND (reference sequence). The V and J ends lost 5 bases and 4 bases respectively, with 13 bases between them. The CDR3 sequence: CASSWTAGADTQYF. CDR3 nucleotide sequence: TGTGCCAGTAGTTGGACAGCGGGTGCAGATACGCAGTATTTT.

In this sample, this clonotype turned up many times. DNA of the CDR3: TGTGCCAGCAGTTCCGCGACTAGCGGGACATACGAGCAGTACTTC. Amino acid sequence: CASSSATSGTYEQYF. V usage is TRBV28 and J usage is TRBJ2-7; TRBD2 agrees at 11 bases. This CDR3 has 15 amino acids. CDR1 is MDHEN, CDR2 SYDVKM, per germline. The J segment lost 4 bases and the V segment lost 4 bases, leaving 6 bases of the junction unmatched.

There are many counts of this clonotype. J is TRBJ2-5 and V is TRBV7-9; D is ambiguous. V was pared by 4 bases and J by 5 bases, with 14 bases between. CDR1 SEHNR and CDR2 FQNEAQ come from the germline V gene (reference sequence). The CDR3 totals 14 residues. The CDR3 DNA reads TGTGCCAGCAGCTCCCCCCCGGGCTGGGAGACCCAGTACTTC. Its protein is CASSSPPGWETQYF.

The CDR3 is CASSPGTWGVYEQYF. The DNA of the CDR3 is TGTGCCAGCAGTCCCGGGACTTGGGGGGTATACGAGCAGTACTTC. V usage is TRBV27 and J usage is TRBJ2-7; TRBD2 is a possible D gene (6 bases). Trimming cost V 5 bases and J 4 bases, with 18 bases left between them. In germline, CDR1 is MNHEY, CDR2 SMNVEV (reference sequence). The CDR3 length is 15 residues.

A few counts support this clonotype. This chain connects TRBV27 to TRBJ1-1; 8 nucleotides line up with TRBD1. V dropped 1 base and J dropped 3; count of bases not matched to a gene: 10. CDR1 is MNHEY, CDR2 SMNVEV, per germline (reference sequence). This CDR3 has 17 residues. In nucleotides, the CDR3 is TGTGCCAGCAGTTTATACCCCAGGGGGCAGGCCTACACTGAAGCTTTCTTT. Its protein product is CASSLYPRGQAYTEAFF.

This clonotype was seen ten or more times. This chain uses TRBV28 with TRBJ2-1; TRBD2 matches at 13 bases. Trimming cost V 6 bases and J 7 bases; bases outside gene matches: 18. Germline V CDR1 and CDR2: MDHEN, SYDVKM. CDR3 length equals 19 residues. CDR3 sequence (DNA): TGTGCCAGCAGCAGCTCAGGACTAGCGGGAGTATCAAGTCGGAATGAGCAGTTCTTC. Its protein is CASSSSGLAGVSSRNEQFF.

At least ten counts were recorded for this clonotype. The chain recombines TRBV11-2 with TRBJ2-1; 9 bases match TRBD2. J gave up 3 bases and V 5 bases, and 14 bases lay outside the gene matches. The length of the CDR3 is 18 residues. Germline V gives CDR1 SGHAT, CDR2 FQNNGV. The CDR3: CASSSSVGLASSYNEQFF. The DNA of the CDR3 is TGTGCCAGCAGCAGTAGTGTAGGACTAGCGAGTAGCTACAATGAGCAGTTCTTC.

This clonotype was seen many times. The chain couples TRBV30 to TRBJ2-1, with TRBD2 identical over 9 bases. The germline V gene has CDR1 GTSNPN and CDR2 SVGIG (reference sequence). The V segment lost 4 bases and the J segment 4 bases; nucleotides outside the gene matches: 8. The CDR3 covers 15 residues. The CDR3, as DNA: TGTGCCTGGAACGCGAGGAGCGGGAGGTACAATGAGCAGTTCTTC. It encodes CAWNARSGRYNEQFF.

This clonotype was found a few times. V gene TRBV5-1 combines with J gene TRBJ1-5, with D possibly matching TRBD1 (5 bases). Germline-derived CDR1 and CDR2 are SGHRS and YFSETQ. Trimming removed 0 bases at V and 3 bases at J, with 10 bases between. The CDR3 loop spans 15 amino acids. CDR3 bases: TGCGCCAGCAGCTTGGGGGGCACTACCAATCAGCCCCAGCATTTT. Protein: CASSLGGTTNQPQHF.

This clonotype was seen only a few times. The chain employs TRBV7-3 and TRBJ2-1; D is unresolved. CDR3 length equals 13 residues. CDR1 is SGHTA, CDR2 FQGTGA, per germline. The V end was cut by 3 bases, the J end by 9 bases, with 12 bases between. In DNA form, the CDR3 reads TGTGCCAGCAGCTTCGATAAGCTGTCTGAGCAGTTCTTC. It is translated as CASSFDKLSEQFF.

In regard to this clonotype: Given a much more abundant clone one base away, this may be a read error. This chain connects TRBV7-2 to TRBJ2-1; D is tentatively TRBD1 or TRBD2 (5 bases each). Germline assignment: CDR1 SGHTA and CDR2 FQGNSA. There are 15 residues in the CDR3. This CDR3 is CASSSDGTDDNEQFF. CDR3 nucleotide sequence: TGCGCCAGCAGTTCAGACGGGACGGATGACAATGAGCAGTTCTTC.

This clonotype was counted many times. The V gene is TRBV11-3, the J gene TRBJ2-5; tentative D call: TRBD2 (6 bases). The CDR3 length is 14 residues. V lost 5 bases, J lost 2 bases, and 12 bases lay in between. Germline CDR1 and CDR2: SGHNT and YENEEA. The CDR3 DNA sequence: TGTGCCAGCAGCCCGGGACTCCCGCAAGAGACCCAGTACTTC. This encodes CASSPGLPQETQYF.

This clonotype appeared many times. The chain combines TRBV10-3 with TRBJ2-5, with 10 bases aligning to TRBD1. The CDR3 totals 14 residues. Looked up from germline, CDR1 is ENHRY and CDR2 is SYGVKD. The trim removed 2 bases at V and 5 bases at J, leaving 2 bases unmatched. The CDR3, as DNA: TGTGCCATCAGTGAGGGGACAGGGGTTGAGACCCAGTACTTC. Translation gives CAISEGTGVETQYF.

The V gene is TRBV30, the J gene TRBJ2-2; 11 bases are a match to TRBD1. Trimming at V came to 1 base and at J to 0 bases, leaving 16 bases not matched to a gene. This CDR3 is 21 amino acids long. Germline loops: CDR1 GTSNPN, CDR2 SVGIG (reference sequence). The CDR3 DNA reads TGTGCCTGGAGTGCGCTACCGGGACAGGGGGAACCTTTAGCGAACACCGGGGAGCTGTTTTTT. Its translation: CAWSALPGQGEPLANTGELFF. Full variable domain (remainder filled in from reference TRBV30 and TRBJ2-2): SQTIHQWPATLVQPVGSPLSLECTVEGTSNPNLYWYRQAAGRGLQLLFYSVGIGQISSEVPQNLSASRPQDRQFILSSKKLLLSDSGFYLCAWSALPGQGEPLANTGELFFGEGSRLTVL.

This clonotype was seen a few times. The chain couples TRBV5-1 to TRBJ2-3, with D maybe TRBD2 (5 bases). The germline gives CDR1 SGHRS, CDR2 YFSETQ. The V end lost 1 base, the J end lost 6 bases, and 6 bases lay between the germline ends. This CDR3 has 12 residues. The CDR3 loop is CASSLWEDTQYF. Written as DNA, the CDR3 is TGCGCCAGCAGCTTGTGGGAGGATACGCAGTATTTT.

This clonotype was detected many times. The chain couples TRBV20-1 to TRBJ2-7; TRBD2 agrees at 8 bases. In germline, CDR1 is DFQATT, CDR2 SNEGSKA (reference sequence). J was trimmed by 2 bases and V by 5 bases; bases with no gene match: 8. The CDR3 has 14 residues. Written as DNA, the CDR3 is TGCAGTGCTCCCCTGGGGACTAGTGCCTACGAGCAGTACTTC. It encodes CSAPLGTSAYEQYF.

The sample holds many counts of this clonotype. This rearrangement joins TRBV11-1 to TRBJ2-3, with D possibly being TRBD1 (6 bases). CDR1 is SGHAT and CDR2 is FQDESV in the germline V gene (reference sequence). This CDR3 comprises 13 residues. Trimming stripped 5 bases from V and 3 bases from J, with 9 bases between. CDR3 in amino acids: CASSGGLTDTQYF. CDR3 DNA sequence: TGTGCCAGCAGCGGGGGCTTAACAGATACGCAGTATTTT.

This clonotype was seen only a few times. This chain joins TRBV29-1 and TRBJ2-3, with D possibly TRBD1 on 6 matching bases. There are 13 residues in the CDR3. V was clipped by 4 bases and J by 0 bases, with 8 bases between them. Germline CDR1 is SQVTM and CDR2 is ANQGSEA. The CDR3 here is CSVGGQSTDTQYF. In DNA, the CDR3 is TGCAGCGTTGGAGGACAGAGCACAGATACGCAGTATTTT.

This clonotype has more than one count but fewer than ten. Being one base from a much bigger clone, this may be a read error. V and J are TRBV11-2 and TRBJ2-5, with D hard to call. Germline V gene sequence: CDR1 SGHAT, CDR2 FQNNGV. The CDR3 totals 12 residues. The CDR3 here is CASSFNTEAQYF. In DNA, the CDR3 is TGTGCCAGCAGCTTCAATACAGAGGCCCAGTACTTC.